This record looks at one T cell receptor (beta chain) sequence and its context. The target antigen is unknown. Some clones are missing from TCRdb's copy, which holds only in-frame ones; the method was immunoSEQ multiplex PCR. The repertoire holds around 220,000 clones, with around 88% as singletons. This record belongs to a study of cytomegalovirus exposure and HLA in healthy donors. For the study at large: Later, an analysis reported that the 130 or so validation repertoires had used the same platform as the roughly 700 first-cohort repertoires.

Overall study findings and caveats: Investigators reported more than 150 TCR beta chains as tied to cytomegalovirus.

The TCR originated in a woman under 30 in good health and CMV-seronegative. Sequencing was performed on PBMCs.

The CDR3 region is CASSLESPGQHLSYEQYF. In DNA, the CDR3 is TGCGCCAGCAGCTTGGAGAGCCCCGGACAGCACCTCTCCTACGAGCAGTACTTC. This chain connects TRBV5-1 to TRBJ2-7; weak D call: TRBD1 (6 bases). The CDR3 spans 18 residues. The germline V and J ends were trimmed by 0 bases and 0 bases, with 19 bases remaining between them. In germline, CDR1 is SGHRS, CDR2 YFSETQ.